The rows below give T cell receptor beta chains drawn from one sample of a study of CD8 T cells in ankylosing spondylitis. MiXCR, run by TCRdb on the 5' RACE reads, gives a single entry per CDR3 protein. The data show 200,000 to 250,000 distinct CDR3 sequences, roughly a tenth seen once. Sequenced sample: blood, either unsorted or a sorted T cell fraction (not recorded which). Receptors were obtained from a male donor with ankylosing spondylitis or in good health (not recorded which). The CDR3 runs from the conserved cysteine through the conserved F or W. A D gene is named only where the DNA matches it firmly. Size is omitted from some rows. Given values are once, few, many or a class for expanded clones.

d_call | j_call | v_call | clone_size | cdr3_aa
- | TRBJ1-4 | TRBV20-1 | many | CSARVQGEKLFF
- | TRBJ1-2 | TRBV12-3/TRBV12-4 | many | CASRSTGDLRGYTF
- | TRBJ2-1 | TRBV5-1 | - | CASSLARGAGNEQFF
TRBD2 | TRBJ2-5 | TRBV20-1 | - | CSARDPSGGAGETQYF
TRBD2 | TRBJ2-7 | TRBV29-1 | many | CSVDGLAGRSSYEQYF
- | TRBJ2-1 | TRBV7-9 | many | CASSFPAPNEQFF
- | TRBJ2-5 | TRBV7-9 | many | CASSPRRGPLETQYF
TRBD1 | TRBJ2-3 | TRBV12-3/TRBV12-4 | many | CAITTGALTDTQYF
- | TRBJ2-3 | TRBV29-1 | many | CSPRDPFTDTQYF
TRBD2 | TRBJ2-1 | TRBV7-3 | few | CASSIGPGTSGGEQFF
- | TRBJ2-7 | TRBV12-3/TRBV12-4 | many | CASSPTVWGSYEQYF
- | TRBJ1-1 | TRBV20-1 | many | CSARVDQEQNTEAFF
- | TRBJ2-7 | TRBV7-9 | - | CASSLGGPTLSYEQYF
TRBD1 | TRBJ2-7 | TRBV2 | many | CASSEAAWDRLYEQYF
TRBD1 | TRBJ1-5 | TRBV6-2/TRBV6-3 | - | CASRKAGTGGAKPQHF
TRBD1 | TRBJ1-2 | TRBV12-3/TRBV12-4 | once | CASSKGQVKGNYGYTF
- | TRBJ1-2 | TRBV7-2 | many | CASSFGGLRGYGYTF
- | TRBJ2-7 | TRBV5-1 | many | CASSLDSGTYEQYF
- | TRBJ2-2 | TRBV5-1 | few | CASSLESHGELFF
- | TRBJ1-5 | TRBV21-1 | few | CASSKGLSGGCNQPQHF
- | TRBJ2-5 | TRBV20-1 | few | CSARVGDLGTQYF
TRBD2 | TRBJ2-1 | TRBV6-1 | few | CASSPGAGGPVNNEQFF
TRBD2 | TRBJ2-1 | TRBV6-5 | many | CASSLPRGAGNEQFF
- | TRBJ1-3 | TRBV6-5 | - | CASSSSSLYRAGNTIYF
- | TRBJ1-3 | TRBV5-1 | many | CASSLGTAGNTIYF
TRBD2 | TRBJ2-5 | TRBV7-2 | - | CASSLASSGGQETQYF
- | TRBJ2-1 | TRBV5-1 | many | CASSLPGTSYNEQFF
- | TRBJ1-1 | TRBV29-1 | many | CSGTLGTEAFF
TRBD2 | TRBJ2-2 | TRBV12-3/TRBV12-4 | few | CASSFGTSNGELFF
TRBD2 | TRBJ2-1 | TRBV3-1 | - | CASSQDPRGLGEQFF
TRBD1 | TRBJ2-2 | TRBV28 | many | CATQGQGANTGELFF
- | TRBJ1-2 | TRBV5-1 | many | CASSLEDYGYTF
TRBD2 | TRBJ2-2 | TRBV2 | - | CASRLAGERSSGELFF
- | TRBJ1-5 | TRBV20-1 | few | CSAEVSRGNQPQHF
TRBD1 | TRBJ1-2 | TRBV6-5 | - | CASSYSTGTGARGGYTF
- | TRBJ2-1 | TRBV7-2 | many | CASSRGTTNEQFF
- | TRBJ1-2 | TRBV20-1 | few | CSATTVNYGYTF
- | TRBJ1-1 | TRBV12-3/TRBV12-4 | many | CASSPGRNTEAFF
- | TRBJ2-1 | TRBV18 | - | CASSPNNEQFF
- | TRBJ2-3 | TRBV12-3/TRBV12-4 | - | CASSTYLSLGADTQYF